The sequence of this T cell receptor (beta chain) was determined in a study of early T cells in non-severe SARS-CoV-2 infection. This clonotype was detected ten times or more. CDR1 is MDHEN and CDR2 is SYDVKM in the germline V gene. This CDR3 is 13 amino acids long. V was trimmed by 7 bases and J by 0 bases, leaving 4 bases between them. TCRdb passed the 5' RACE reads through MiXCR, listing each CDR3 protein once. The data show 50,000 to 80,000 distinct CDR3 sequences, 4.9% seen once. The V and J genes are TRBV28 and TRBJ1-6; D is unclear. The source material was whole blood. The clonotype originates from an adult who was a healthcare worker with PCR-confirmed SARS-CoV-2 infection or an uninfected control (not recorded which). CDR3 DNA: TGTGCCAGCATCAGCTCCTATAATTCACCCCTCCACTTT. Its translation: CASISSYNSPLHF.